The entry below gives a single TCR beta chain sequence along with its context. Its antigen is currently not known. It has no much larger one-base neighbor in the sample; base qualities were not kept. Read against the paper, the sample's time point label means: about 28 days (+/-7) after the second vaccine dose. AZD1222 recipients given second doses at about 4 weeks or at about 12 weeks were pooled, since spike-specific TCR depth and breadth were not found to differ between the two schedules. The vaccinee samples were drawn from two UK trials, COV001 and COV002, one of which was a single-blind randomized controlled phase 2/3 trial testing AZD1222 (ChAdOx1 nCoV-19) in healthy adults. Trial participant PBMC samples were collected at day 0 and day 28 after the second dose for TCRbeta chain sequencing. The record originates from a study of T cell responses to AZD1222 COVID-19 vaccine (dated by TCRdb to 2020 to 2023). General notes on the study: A total of 230 or so trial participants underwent TCR sequencing, of whom 200 to 220 received two doses of AZD1222 and some 26 received two doses of the MenACWY control vaccine. Trial participants were enrolled by age into 18-55, 56-69 and 70-plus year subgroups, with 148, 28 and 57 TCR-sequenced participants respectively. Study-level results and caveats: The whole spike protein was spanned by vaccine-associated CD4 TCRs, and dominant responses were seen in regions 160-218 and 743-854. Because no day 14 peak-response samples were available, repertoires were characterized only after the peak T cell response. The 56-69-year group was small, and its depth increase did not reach significance, likely because of low power. After two AZD1222 doses, both the breadth and the depth of spike-specific TCRs were significantly higher than at day 0 and than in MenACWY recipients. Most participants were white British and females outnumbered males, and the authors suggested that clonal diversity may have been underestimated. Reportedly, almost half of the unique spike-specific TCRs recognized epitopes lying outside the regions that are mutated in the B.1.351 and B.1.1.7 variants. Conclusions about previously exposed vaccinees are limited, since just 5 or 6 AZD1222 recipients were seropositive for SARS-CoV-2 at baseline.

Trimming leaves V shorter by 3 bases and J shorter by 1 base, with the junction holding 7 bases beyond the gene matches. The CDR3, cysteine through phenylalanine, is 17 amino acids long. Left in the record is the CDR3 DNA by itself, 51 bases read in frame from the first base. CDR1 LGHNA and CDR2 YNFKEQ were looked up in the germline V gene. The CDR3 regions of human TCRbeta chains were analyzed by immunosequencing. In the paper's pipeline: TCRs in the repertoires were matched against a reference library of SARS-CoV-2-specific TCRs that had been generated with the MIRA antigen-specificity platform. Breadth was defined as the fraction of unique TCRs that were SARS-CoV-2-associated. Depth was defined as the fraction of total T cells that were SARS-CoV-2-associated. Using the MIRA data, each spike-specific TCR was assigned both to the spike region to which the TCR was reactive and to a CD4 or CD8 class. Log10-transformed breadth and depth values were compared by one-way ANOVA with Sidak's multiple comparisons tests. The source is immuneACCESS, and TCRdb retained only in-frame sequences with V and J called. Part of the clones is not carried over; for the studies checked, unresolved V genes explain less than half of this, and the remainder is unexplained. The V and J calls and clone size come from that table; D and trimming were worked out from the DNA. The sample table holds nearly 110,000 clones, of which 87% were seen once. The ten largest clones add up to roughly 5% of the sample.

The chain was built from TRBV4-2 and TRBJ2-1; TRBD2 agrees with 9 junctional bases. Sample: peripheral blood, taken 28 days after the second AZD1222 dose. This TCR was recovered from an adult who received the AZD1222 COVID-19 vaccine. The CDR3 has the sequence CASSQGSGGPSYNEQFF. The bases are TGTGCCAGCAGCCAGGGTAGCGGGGGTCCTTCCTACAATGAGCAGTTCTTC.